This T cell receptor (beta chain) comes out of a study of human T cells and chemical hapten exposure. Germline assignment: CDR1 SGHTA and CDR2 FQGNSA. V was trimmed by 5 bases and J by 3 bases, leaving 11 bases between them. CDR3 size: 14 residues. Individual cDNA molecules had unique molecular identifiers attached to them by the library. One entry per CDR3 protein, called by TCRdb with MiXCR from the RACE reads. The sample holds around 380,000 distinct CDR3 sequences, 4.5% to 5.5% seen once. This clonotype occurred many times. As to time point: pre-sensitization, week 0. As to treatment: therapeutic diphenylcyclopropenone sensitization with weekly scalp DPC.

Material: whole blood, obtained in connection with sensitization to the hapten diphenylcyclopropenone (DPC). This receptor was taken from a woman aged 18-29 years with alopecia areata. Some clones in this sample may be carry-over from other donors' samples. The chain employs TRBV7-2 and TRBJ1-5; D is unclear. In DNA, the CDR3 is TGTGCCAGCAGCGCGACGGAGATCAATCAGCCCCAGCATTTT. It encodes CASSATEINQPQHF.